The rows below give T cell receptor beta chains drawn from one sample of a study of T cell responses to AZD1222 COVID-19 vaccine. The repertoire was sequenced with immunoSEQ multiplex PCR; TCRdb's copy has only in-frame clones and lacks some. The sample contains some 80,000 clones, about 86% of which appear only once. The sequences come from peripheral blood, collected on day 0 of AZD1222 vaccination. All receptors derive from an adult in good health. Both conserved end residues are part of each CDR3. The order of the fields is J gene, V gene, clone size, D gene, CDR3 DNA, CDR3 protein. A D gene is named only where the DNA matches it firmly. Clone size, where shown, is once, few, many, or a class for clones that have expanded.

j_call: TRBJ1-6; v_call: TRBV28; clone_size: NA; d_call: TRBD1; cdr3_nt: TGTGCCAGCAGTCCCCCTTGGGGACAGGCCATTAATTCACCCCTCCACTTT; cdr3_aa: CASSPPWGQAINSPLHF
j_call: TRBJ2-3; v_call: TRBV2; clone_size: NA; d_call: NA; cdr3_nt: TGTGCCAGCGGTGGGCGGGGCGGGGTTAGCACAGATACGCAGTATTTT; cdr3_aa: CASGGRGGVSTDTQYF
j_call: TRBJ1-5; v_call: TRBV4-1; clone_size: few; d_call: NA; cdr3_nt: TGCGCCAGCAGCCCCGGGGGCGTGGGGGTGAGCAATCAGCCCCAGCATTTT; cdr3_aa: CASSPGGVGVSNQPQHF
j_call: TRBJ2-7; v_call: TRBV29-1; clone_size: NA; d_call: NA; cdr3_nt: TGCAGCGTTAATAAAGGGACGGCCTCCTACGAGCAGTACTTC; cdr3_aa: CSVNKGTASYEQYF
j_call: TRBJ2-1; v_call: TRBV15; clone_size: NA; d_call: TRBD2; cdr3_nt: TGTGCCACCAGCAGAGAGGGCTCTAGCGGGAGTTCCATTTACAATGAGCAGTTCTTC; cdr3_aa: CATSREGSSGSSIYNEQFF
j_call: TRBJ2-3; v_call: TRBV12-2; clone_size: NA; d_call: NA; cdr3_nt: TGTGCAAGTCGCTTAGCGCGGAGACTATGCACAGATACGCAGTATTTT; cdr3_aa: CASRLARRLCTDTQYF
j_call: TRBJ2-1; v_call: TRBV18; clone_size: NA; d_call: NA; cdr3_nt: TGTGCCAGCTCAAGGGACAATGAGCAGTTCTTC; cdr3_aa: CASSRDNEQFF
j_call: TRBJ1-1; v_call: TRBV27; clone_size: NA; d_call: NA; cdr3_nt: TGTGCCAGCAGGGTCTACATGAACACTGAAGCTTTCTTT; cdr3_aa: CASRVYMNTEAFF
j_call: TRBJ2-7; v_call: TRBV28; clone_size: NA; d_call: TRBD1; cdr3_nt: TGTGCCAGCACCTCACAGGGGTCAACCTACGAGCAGTACTTC; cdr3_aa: CASTSQGSTYEQYF
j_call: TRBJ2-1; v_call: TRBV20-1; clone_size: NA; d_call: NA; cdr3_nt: TGCAGTGGGCTTATTTACAATGAGCAGTTCTTC; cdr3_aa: CSGLIYNEQFF
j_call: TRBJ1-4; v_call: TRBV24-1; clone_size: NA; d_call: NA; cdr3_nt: TGTGCCACCAGTGCTGGATCGACTAATGAAAAACTGTTTTTT; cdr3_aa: CATSAGSTNEKLFF
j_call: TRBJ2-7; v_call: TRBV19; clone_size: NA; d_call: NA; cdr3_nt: TGTGCCAGTAGTAGGGGGTCAGGCCACTCCTACGAGCAGTACTTC; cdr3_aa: CASSRGSGHSYEQYF
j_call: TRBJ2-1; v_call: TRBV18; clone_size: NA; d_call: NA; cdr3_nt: TGTGCCAGCTCACAACTAGCCACCCTAGGGATAGCCTACAATGAGCAGTTCTTC; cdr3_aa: CASSQLATLGIAYNEQFF
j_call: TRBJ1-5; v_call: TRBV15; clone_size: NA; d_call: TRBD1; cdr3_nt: TGTGCCACCAGCTTTTCGACAGGGGGCGGTCAGCCCCAGCATTTT; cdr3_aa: CATSFSTGGGQPQHF
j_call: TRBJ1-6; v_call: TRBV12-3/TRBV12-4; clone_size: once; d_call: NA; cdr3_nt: TGTGCCAGCAGGCTCACAGGAAATTCACCCCTCCACTTT; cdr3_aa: CASRLTGNSPLHF
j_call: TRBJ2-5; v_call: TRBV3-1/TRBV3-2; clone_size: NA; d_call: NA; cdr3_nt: TGTGCCAGCAGCCACGGGACCCAGGGGACCCAGTACTTC; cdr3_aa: CASSHGTQGTQYF
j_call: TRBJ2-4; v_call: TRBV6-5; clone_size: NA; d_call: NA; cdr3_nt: TGTGCCAGCAGTTCCCTCGAACAGGGCACAAAAAACATTCAGTACTTC; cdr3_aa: CASSSLEQGTKNIQYF
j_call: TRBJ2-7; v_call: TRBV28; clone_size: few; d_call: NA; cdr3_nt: TGTGCCAGCAGTTTGAACTACGAGCAGTACTTC; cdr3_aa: CASSLNYEQYF
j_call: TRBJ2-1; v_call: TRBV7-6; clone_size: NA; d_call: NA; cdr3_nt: TGTGCCAGCAGCTTAACCGGGGCGTGGAGTGAGCAGTTCTTC; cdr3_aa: CASSLTGAWSEQFF
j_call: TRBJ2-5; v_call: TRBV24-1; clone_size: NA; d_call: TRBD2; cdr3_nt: TGTGCCACCAGTGAAGCCGGGACTAGCGGGAGGGCCCAAGAGACCCAGTACTTC; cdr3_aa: CATSEAGTSGRAQETQYF
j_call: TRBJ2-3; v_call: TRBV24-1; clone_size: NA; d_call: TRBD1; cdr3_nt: TGTGCCACCAGTGAGTCGGACAGGGACACAGATACGCAGTATTTT; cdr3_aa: CATSESDRDTDTQYF
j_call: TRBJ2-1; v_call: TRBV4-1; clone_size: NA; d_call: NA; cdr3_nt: TGCGCCAGCAGCCAAGATCTGACTTCCAAGCAGTTCTTC; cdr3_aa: CASSQDLTSKQFF
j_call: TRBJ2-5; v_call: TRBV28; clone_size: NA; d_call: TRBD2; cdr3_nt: TGTGCCAGCAGTAAGCTAGCGGGGCAAGAGACCCAGTACTTC; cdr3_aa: CASSKLAGQETQYF
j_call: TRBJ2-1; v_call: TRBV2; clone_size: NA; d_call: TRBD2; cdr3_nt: TGTGCCAGCAGTGAAGAACAGCGGGGGACCTACAATGAGCAGTTCTTC; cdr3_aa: CASSEEQRGTYNEQFF
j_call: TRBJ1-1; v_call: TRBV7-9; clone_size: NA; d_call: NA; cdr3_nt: TGTGCCAGCAGCTTGGCCGGGAGGAGGACTGAAGCTTTCTTT; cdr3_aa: CASSLAGRRTEAFF
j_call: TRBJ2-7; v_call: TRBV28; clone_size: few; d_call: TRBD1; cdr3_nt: TGTGCCAGCAGTGAGCTAGGGACAGGGGTTGCCGAGCAGTACTTC; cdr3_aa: CASSELGTGVAEQYF
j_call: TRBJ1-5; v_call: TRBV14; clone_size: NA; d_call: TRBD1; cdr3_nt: TGTGCCAGCAGCCAAGGCCCCCGGGACAGCTATAGCAATCAGCCCCAGCATTTT; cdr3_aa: CASSQGPRDSYSNQPQHF
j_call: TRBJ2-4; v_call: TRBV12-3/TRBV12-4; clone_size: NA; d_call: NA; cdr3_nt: TGTGCCAGCAGTTTTGGGCAGGGTAACATTCAGTACTTC; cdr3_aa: CASSFGQGNIQYF
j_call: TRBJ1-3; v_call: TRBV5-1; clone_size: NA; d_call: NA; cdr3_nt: TGCGCCAGCAGGTTGTCAATGGGCGGATCTGGAAACACCATATATTTT; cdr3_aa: CASRLSMGGSGNTIYF
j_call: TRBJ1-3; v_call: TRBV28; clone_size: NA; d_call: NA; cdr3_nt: TGTGCCAGCAGTTTACAAGGAGGGGGAAGCTCTGGAAACACCATATATTTT; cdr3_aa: CASSLQGGGSSGNTIYF
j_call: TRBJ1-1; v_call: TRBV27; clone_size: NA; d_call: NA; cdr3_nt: TGTGCCAGCAGTTTAGTGGGGGACACTGAAGCTTTCTTT; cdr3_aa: CASSLVGDTEAFF
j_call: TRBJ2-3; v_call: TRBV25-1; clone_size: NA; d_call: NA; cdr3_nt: TGTGCCAGCACTGCGGGCCTCACAGATACGCAGTATTTT; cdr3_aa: CASTAGLTDTQYF
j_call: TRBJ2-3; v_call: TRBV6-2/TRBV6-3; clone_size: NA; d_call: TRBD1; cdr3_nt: TGTGCCAGCAGTGAGAATTCAGGGACAGGGCTAGATACGCAGTATTTT; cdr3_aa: CASSENSGTGLDTQYF
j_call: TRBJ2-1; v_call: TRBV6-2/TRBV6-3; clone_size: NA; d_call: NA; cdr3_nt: TGTGCCAGCAGTCCCGGGAGCCTCCCCACCCATGAGCAGTTCTTC; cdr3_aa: CASSPGSLPTHEQFF
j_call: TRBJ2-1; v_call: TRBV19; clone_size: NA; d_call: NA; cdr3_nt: TGTGCCAGTAGTATAGATGGGGGGGCAGGGGCCTCCTCGTCCTACAATGAGCAGTTCTTC; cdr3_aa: CASSIDGGAGASSSYNEQFF
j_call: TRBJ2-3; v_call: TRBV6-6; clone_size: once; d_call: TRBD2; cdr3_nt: TGTGCCAGCAACATGAGCGGGGGGACCCGTCCTACGCAGTATTTT; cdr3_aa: CASNMSGGTRPTQYF
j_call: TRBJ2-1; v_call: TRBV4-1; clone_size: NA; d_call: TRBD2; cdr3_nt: TGCGCCAGCAGCCAAGGGCTAGCGGGGGGACCTAGCTCCTACAATGAGCAGTTCTTC; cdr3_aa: CASSQGLAGGPSSYNEQFF